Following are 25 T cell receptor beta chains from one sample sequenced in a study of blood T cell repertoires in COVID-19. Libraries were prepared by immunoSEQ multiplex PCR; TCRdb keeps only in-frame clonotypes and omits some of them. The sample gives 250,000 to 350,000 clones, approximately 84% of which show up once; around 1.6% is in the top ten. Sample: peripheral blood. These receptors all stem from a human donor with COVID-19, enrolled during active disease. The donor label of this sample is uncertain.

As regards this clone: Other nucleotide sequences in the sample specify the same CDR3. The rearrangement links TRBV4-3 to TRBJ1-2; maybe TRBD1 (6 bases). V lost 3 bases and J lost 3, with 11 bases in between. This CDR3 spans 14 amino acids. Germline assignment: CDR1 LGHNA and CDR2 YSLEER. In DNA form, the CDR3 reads TGCGCCAGCAGCCAGGGGGCGCGGGACTATGGCTACACCTTC. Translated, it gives CASSQGARDYGYTF.

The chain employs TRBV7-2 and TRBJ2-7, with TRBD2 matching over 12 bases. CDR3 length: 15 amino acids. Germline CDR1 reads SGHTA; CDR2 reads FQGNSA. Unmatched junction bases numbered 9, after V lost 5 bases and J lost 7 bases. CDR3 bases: TGTGCCAGCAGCCCCAAGCTAGCGGGAGGGCCTGAGCAGTACTTC. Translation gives CASSPKLAGGPEQYF.

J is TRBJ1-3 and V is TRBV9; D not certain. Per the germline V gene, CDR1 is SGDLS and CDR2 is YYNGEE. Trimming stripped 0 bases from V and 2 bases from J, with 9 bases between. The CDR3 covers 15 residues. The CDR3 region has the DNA TGTGCCAGCAGCGTAGCTGAGGTAACTGGAAACACCATATATTTT. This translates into CASSVAEVTGNTIYF.

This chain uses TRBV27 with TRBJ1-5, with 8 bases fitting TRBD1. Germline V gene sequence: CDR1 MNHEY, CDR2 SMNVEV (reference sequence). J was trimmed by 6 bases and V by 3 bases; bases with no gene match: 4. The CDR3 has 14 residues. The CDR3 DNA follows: TGTGCCAGCAGTTTTCAGGGGGCGGGTCAGCCCCAGCATTTT. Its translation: CASSFQGAGQPQHF.

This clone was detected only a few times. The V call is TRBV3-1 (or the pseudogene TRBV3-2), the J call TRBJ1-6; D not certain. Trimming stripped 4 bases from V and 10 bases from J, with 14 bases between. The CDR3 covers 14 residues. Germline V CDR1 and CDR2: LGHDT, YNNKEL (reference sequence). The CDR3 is CASSPAPRSSPLHF. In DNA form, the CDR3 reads TGTGCCAGCAGCCCCGCTCCTAGGTCATCACCCCTCCACTTT.

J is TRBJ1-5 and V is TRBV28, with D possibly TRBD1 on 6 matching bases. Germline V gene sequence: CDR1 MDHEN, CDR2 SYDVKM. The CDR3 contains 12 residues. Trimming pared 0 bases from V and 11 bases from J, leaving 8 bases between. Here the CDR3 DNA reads TGTGCCAGCAGTTTATGGGACAGTGCCCAGCATTTT. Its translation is CASSLWDSAQHF.

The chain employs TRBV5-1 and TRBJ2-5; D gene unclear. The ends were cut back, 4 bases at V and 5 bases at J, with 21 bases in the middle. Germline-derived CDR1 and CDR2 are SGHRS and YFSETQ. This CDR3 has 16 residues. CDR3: CASSLQTGFLGETQYF. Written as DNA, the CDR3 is TGCGCCAGCAGCCTTCAGACTGGCTTCCTTGGGGAGACCCAGTACTTC.

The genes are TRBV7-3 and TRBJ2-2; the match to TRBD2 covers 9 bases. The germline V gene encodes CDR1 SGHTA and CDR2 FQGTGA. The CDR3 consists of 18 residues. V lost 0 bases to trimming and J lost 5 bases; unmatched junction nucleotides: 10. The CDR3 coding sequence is TGTGCCAGCAGCTTAACCCCTAGCGGGGCTATAGGGACCGGGGAGCTGTTTTTT. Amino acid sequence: CASSLTPSGAIGTGELFF.

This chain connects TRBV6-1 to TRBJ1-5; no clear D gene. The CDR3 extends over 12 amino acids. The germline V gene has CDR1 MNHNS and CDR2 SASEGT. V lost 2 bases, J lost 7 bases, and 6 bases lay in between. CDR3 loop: CASSEPRQPQHF. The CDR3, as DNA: TGTGCCAGCAGTGAACCCCGGCAGCCCCAGCATTTT.

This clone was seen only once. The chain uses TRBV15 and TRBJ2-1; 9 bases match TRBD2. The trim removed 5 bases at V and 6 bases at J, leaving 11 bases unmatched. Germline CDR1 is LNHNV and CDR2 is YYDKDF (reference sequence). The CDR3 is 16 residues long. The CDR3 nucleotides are TGTGCCACCAGCGGGGGCCCAGCGGGAGGATCCAATGAGCAGTTCTTC. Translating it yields CATSGGPAGGSNEQFF.

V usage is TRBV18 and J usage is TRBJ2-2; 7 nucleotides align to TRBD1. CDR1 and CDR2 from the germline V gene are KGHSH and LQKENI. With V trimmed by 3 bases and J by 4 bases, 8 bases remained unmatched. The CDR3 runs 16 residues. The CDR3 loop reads CASSPFDRASTGELFF. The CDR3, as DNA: TGTGCCAGCTCACCGTTCGACAGGGCCAGCACCGGGGAGCTGTTTTTT.

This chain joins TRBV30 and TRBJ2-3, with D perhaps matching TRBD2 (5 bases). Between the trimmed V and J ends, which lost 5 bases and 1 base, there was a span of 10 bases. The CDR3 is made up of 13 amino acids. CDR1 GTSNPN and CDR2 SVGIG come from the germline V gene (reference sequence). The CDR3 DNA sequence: TGTGCCTGGGCTAGCCGCCGCACAGATACGCAGTATTTT. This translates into CAWASRRTDTQYF.

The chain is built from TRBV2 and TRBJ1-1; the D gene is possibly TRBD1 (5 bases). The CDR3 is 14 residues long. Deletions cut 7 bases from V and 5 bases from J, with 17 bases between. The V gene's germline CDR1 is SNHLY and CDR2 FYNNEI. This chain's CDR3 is CASTPGLGRTEAFF. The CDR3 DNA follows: TGTGCCAGCACCCCGGGGCTTGGGAGGACTGAAGCTTTCTTT.

Here the CDR3 reads CASSLGGTGAQRIDTQYF. As DNA, the CDR3 is TGTGCCAGCAGCCTTGGAGGGACGGGAGCTCAAAGGATAGATACGCAGTATTTT. The chain uses TRBV3-1 (or the pseudogene TRBV3-2) and TRBJ2-3; weak D call: TRBD2 (6 bases). Between the trimmed V and J ends, which lost 4 bases and 5 bases, there was a span of 25 bases. The CDR3 sequence is 18 residues long. CDR1 and CDR2 (germline): LGHDT, YNNKEL (reference sequence).

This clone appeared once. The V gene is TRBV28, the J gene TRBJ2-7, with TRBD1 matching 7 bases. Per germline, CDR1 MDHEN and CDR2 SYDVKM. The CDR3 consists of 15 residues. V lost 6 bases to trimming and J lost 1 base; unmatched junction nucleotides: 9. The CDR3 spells CASRPGGRYSYEQYF. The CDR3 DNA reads TGTGCCAGCAGGCCAGGGGGTAGATATTCCTACGAGCAGTACTTC.

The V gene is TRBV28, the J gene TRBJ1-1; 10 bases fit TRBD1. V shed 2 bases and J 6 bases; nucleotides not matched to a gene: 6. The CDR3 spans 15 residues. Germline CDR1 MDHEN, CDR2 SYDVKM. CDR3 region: CASSLMRQGASEAFF. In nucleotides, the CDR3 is TGTGCCAGCAGTTTAATGAGACAGGGGGCGTCTGAAGCTTTCTTT.

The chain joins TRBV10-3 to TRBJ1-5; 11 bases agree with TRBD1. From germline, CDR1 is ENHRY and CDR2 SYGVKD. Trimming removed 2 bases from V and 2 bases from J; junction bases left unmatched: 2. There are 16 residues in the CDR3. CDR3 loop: CAISEGQGAGNQPQHF. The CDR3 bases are TGTGCCATCAGTGAGGGACAGGGGGCTGGCAATCAGCCCCAGCATTTT.

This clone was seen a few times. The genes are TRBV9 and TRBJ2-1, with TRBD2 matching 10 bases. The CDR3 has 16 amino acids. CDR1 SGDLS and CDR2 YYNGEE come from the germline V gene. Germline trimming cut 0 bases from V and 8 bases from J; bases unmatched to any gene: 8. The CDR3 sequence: CASSVGLAGGFDEQFF. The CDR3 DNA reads TGTGCCAGCAGCGTAGGGTTAGCGGGAGGATTCGATGAGCAGTTCTTC.

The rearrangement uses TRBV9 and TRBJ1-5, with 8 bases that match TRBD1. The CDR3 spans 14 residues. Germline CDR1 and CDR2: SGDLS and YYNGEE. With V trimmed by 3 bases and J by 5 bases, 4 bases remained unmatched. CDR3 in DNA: TGTGCCAGCAGCGAGGGACAGGTCTATCAGCCCCAGCATTTT. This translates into CASSEGQVYQPQHF.

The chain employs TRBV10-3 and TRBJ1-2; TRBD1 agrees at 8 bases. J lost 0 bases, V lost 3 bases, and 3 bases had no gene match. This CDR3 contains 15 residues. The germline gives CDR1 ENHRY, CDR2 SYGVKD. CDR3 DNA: TGTGCCATCAGTGATAGACAGGGGTCTAACTATGGCTACACCTTC. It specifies CAISDRQGSNYGYTF.

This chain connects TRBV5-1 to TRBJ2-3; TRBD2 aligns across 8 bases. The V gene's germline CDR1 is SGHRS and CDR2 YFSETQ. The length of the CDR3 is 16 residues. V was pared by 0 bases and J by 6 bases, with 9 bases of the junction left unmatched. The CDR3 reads CASSLELAAGADTQYF. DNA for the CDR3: TGCGCCAGCAGCTTGGAGTTAGCAGCGGGAGCCGATACGCAGTATTTT.

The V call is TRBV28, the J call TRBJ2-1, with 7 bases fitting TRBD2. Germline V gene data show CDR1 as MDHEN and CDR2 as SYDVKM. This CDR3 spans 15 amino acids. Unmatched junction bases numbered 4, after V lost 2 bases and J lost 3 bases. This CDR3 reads CASSLGASGYNEQFF. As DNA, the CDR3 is TGTGCCAGCAGTTTAGGGGCTAGCGGCTACAATGAGCAGTTCTTC.

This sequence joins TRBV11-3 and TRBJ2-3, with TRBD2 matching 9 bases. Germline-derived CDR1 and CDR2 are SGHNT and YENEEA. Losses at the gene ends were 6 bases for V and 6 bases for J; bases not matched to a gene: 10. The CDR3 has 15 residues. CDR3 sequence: CASSSSGASRDTQYF. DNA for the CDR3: TGTGCCAGCAGTTCTAGCGGGGCTTCACGGGATACGCAGTATTTT.

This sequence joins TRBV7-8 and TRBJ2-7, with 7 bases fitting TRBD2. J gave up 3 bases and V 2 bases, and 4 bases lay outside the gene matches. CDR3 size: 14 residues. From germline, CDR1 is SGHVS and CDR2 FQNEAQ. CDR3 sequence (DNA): TGTGCCAGCAGCTTATTAGCGGGCTTCTACGAGCAGTACTTC. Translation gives CASSLLAGFYEQYF.

The CDR3 reads CASSLGTDTEAFF. For the CDR3, the DNA is TGTGCCAGCAGCTTGGGGACAGACACTGAAGCTTTCTTT. The chain uses TRBV7-2 and TRBJ1-1, with 7 nucleotides matching TRBD1. CDR3 size: 13 residues. The germline gives CDR1 SGHTA, CDR2 FQGNSA. Germline trimming cut 3 bases from V and 3 bases from J; bases unmatched to any gene: 1.